This is a list of T cell receptor beta chains from one sample in a study of read filtering for tumor transcriptome and immune sequencing. TCRdb itself ran the reads through MiXCR, one entry per CDR3 protein. The table lists about 27,000 distinct CDR3 sequences, 14% of them singletons, with around two fifths in the top ten. The source material was a population of CD138-negative cells sorted from bone marrow. The receptors originated from a donor at least 40 years old with multiple myeloma. Both conserved end residues are part of each CDR3. D genes are given only for firm matches. Size tells how often a clone was seen (once, few, many) or the class of an expanded clone, and some rows leave it out.

many	TRBV18	TRBD2	TRBJ2-3	CASSQTRELNTQYF	TGTGCCAGCTCACAGACGCGGGAGTTGAATACGCAGTATTTT
many	TRBV19	TRBD2	TRBJ2-2	CASSIPSGSFTGELFF	TGTGCCAGTAGTATCCCTAGCGGGTCCTTCACCGGGGAGCTGTTTTTT
many	TRBV7-2	TRBD2	TRBJ2-7	CASRITSGQYF	TGTGCCAGCAGGATCACTAGCGGGCAGTACTTC
many	TRBV18	NA	TRBJ1-3	CASSRETANSGNTIYF	TGTGCCAGCTCACGAGAGACAGCAAACTCTGGAAACACCATATATTTT
many	TRBV5-1	NA	TRBJ2-7	CASRPSIDSGLYEQYF	TGCGCCAGCAGGCCCTCCATCGACAGTGGTCTGTACGAGCAGTACTTC
many	TRBV20-1	TRBD2	TRBJ2-7	CSAETSGLYEQYF	TGCAGTGCTGAGACTAGCGGCCTCTACGAGCAGTACTTC
NA	TRBV5-4	NA	TRBJ2-2	CASRGDSLTTGELFF	TGTGCCAGCAGGGGGGACTCCCTGACCACCGGGGAGCTGTTTTTT
few	TRBV4-1	TRBD2	TRBJ2-1	CASSQVSSGSSYNEQFF	TGCGCCAGCAGCCAAGTGTCTAGCGGGAGCTCCTACAATGAGCAGTTCTTC
many	TRBV19	TRBD1	TRBJ2-1	CASSIWDRAGNEQFF	TGTGCCAGTAGTATCTGGGACAGGGCGGGCAATGAGCAGTTCTTC
many	TRBV14	NA	TRBJ2-7	CASSLVGRAAYEQYF	TGTGCCAGCAGCCTGGTTGGACGGGCGGCCTACGAGCAGTACTTC
many	TRBV12-3/TRBV12-4	NA	TRBJ2-7	CASSWISGEASEQYF	TGTGCCAGCAGTTGGATTAGCGGAGAAGCCTCCGAGCAGTACTTC
few	TRBV24-1	TRBD1	TRBJ2-5	CATSDGTVQETQYF	TGTGCCACCAGTGATGGGACAGTTCAAGAGACCCAGTACTTC
NA	TRBV5-1	TRBD2	TRBJ2-1	CASSDGLVQIF	TGCGCCAGCAGCGACGGACTAGTTCAGATCTTC
few	TRBV7-8	NA	TRBJ2-2	CASSLGRGDTGELFF	TGTGCCAGCAGCTTAGGCAGGGGGGACACCGGGGAGCTGTTTTTT
NA	TRBV6-5	TRBD1	TRBJ2-2	CASSYGQGAYGELFF	TGTGCCAGCAGTTACGGGCAGGGGGCTTACGGGGAGCTGTTTTTT
many	TRBV7-2	TRBD2	TRBJ2-1	CASSLSGGDYNEQFF	TGTGCCAGCAGCTTAAGCGGGGGGGATTACAATGAGCAGTTCTTC
many	TRBV2	TRBD1	TRBJ1-5	CASSVGTGYQPQHF	TGTGCCAGCAGTGTTGGGACAGGGTACCAGCCCCAGCATTTT
few	TRBV20-1	NA	TRBJ2-1	CSARDFSSASETYNEQFF	TGCAGTGCTAGAGATTTTAGCTCCGCTAGCGAAACCTACAATGAGCAGTTCTTC
NA	TRBV19	TRBD1	TRBJ1-1	CASSIGTGWGTEAFF	TGTGCCAGTAGTATCGGGACAGGGTGGGGCACTGAAGCTTTCTTT
many	TRBV3-1	NA	TRBJ2-7	CASSQRSPRTDLTYEQYF	TGTGCCAGCAGCCAAAGAAGTCCAAGGACAGACCTAACCTACGAGCAGTACTTC
many	TRBV15	TRBD2	TRBJ2-1	CATSITSGGKNEQFF	TGTGCCACCAGCATTACTAGCGGGGGAAAGAATGAGCAGTTCTTC
many	TRBV2	NA	TRBJ2-5	CASSKRAAQETQYF	TGTGCCAGCAGTAAACGGGCTGCACAAGAGACCCAGTACTTC
many	TRBV5-1	TRBD2	TRBJ2-7	CASSRRTSPPYEQYF	TGCGCCAGCAGCCGCCGGACTAGCCCACCCTACGAGCAGTACTTC
NA	TRBV11-3	TRBD1	TRBJ1-2	CASSKQGANYGYTF	TGTGCCAGCAGCAAACAGGGGGCTAACTATGGCTACACCTTC
many	TRBV13	NA	TRBJ2-6	CASSSITVQGSGANVLTF	TGTGCCAGCAGCTCTATAACCGTACAGGGATCCGGGGCCAACGTCCTGACTTTC
many	TRBV3-1	NA	TRBJ2-1	CASSPNRLASSYNEQFF	TGTGCCAGCAGCCCTAACCGACTGGCCAGCTCCTACAATGAGCAGTTCTTC
many	TRBV11-3	TRBD1	TRBJ1-1	CASSFPGTGVLGTEAFF	TGTGCCAGCAGCTTTCCCGGGACAGGGGTTTTGGGCACTGAAGCTTTCTTT
NA	TRBV5-1	TRBD1	TRBJ2-5	CSSSLETGQQETQYF	TGCTCCAGCAGTTTGGAGACGGGACAGCAAGAGACCCAGTACTTC
many	TRBV28	NA	TRBJ1-2	CASSDTPNYGYTF	TGTGCCAGCAGTGACACACCTAACTATGGCTACACCTTC
NA	TRBV14	TRBD2	TRBJ2-1	CGSGQVAGSSYNEQFF	TGTGGTAGCGGCCAAGTAGCGGGTAGCTCCTACAATGAGCAGTTCTTC
many	TRBV20-1	NA	TRBJ2-7	CSAVATQESYYEQYF	TGCAGTGCTGTTGCTACACAGGAGTCATACTACGAGCAGTACTTC
many	TRBV7-3	TRBD2	TRBJ2-3	CASSSGLATDTQYF	TGTGCCAGCAGCTCGGGACTAGCCACAGATACGCAGTATTTT
many	TRBV5-1	NA	TRBJ2-1	CASSYLAPYNEQFF	TGCGCCAGCAGCTACCTAGCGCCTTACAATGAGCAGTTCTTC
once	TRBV20-1	NA	TRBJ2-5	CSASPLAGFQETQYF	TGCAGTGCTAGCCCCTTGGCGGGGTTCCAAGAGACCCAGTACTTC
NA	TRBV2	NA	TRBJ2-1	CTSSSTGSNEQFF	TGTACCAGCAGCTCGACTGGAAGCAATGAGCAGTTCTTC
many	TRBV18	NA	TRBJ2-1	CASSPLDGSLYNEQFF	TGTGCCAGCTCACCACTGGACGGGAGTCTGTACAATGAGCAGTTCTTC
once	TRBV9	NA	TRBJ1-1	CASSSGPLNTEAFF	TGTGCCAGCAGCTCGGGACCTCTGAACACTGAAGCTTTCTTT
many	TRBV29-1	NA	TRBJ2-5	CSVGRGGQETQYF	TGCAGCGTTGGCAGGGGGGGCCAAGAGACCCAGTACTTC
many	TRBV3-1	NA	TRBJ1-1	CASSQEGTGTPAAFF	TGTGCCAGCAGCCAAGAAGGTACTGGGACCCCCGCAGCTTTCTTT
many	TRBV28	TRBD1	TRBJ1-2	CASSSSTRQGDYGYTF	TGTGCCAGCAGTTCCTCAACTCGACAGGGGGACTATGGCTACACCTTC
NA	TRBV7-9	TRBD2	TRBJ2-1	CASSLVAGVYNEQFF	TGTGCCAGCAGCTTAGTAGCGGGGGTCTACAATGAGCAGTTCTTC
many	TRBV10-1	NA	TRBJ2-7	CASSPGLAHEQYF	TGCGCCAGCAGCCCCGGTCTAGCCCACGAGCAGTACTTC
many	TRBV7-6	TRBD2	TRBJ2-1	CASSPAGDEQFF	TGTGCCAGCAGCCCAGCGGGGGATGAGCAGTTCTTC
many	TRBV7-6	NA	TRBJ1-4	CASSPPALNEKLFF	TGTGCCAGCAGCCCCCCTGCGCTTAATGAAAAACTGTTTTTT
many	TRBV11-3	TRBD1	TRBJ2-1	CASSFGTGFVEQFF	TGTGCCAGCAGCTTTGGGACAGGGTTTGTGGAGCAGTTCTTC
many	TRBV28	TRBD1	TRBJ1-4	CASSSETGTGDEKLFF	TGTGCCAGCAGCTCCGAAACCGGGACAGGGGATGAAAAACTGTTTTTT
many	TRBV5-1	TRBD2	TRBJ2-2	CASWTGLADTGELFF	TGCGCCAGCTGGACGGGACTAGCCGACACCGGGGAGCTGTTTTTT
many	TRBV12-5	NA	TRBJ1-2	CASGLVGTSSNYGYTF	TGTGCTAGTGGTTTGGTAGGAACATCTTCTAACTATGGCTACACCTTC
many	TRBV19	NA	TRBJ2-2	CASSTTQGWGTGELFF	TGTGCCAGTAGTACGACCCAGGGGTGGGGCACCGGGGAGCTGTTTTTT
NA	TRBV29-1	NA	TRBJ2-2	CSVGEATGEPFF	TGCAGCGTTGGTGAGGCCACCGGGGAGCCGTTCTTT
NA	TRBV2	TRBD1	TRBJ2-7	CASSEGTGKNEQYF	TGTGCCAGCAGTGAAGGGACAGGAAAGAACGAGCAGTACTTC
NA	TRBV5-6	NA	TRBJ1-5	CASSLEVGGLEPQHF	TGTGCCAGCAGCTTGGAAGTAGGGGGGTTAGAGCCCCAGCATTTT
many	TRBV13	NA	TRBJ2-7	CASGTGQSSYEQYF	TGTGCCAGCGGAACGGGGCAGAGCTCCTACGAGCAGTACTTC